The sequence of this T cell receptor (beta chain) was determined in a study of a mutant IDH1 vaccine in newly diagnosed glioma. This CDR3 comprises 18 residues. CDR1 and CDR2 (germline): SGHDN, FVKESK. About this clone: Antigen: not known.

Time point indicated: week 47, end of study. Doses of 300 ug of mutant IDH1 20-mer peptide were given with topical imiquimod. During weeks 1, 3, 5, 7, 11, 15, 19 and 23, patients received eight vaccinations. Donors had new WHO grade 3 or 4 IDH1-mutant, ATRX-lost astrocytomas. The data were produced by immunoSEQ multiplex PCR, yet TCRdb's version contains in-frame clones alone and is incomplete. The data show about 62,000 clones, with under 85% seen just once and 3.8% held by the top ten. The specimen was PBMCs, collected from a glioma patient whose treatment included an IDH1 peptide vaccine. The TCR sequence derives from a man aged 25 to 40 with glioma. V and J are TRBV14 and TRBJ2-5; 8 positions match TRBD2. The end of the DNA fits TRBJ2-7 better, so the J call may be wrong. The CDR3, as DNA: TGTGCCAGCAGCCAGCTTGGTAGCGGGGCGGCCCTGACCTACGAGCAGTACTTC. The encoded protein is CASSQLGSGAALTYEQYF.